These 12 T cell receptor beta chains were sequenced from one sample in a study of blood T cell repertoires in COVID-19. The table came from immunoSEQ multiplex PCR; TCRdb's copy has only in-frame clones and leaves some out. The data contain tens of thousands of clones, roughly 80% of them singletons. Material: peripheral blood. These receptors originate from a woman aged 50 to 60 with acute or convalescent COVID-19.

This clone showed up just a few times. The CDR3 reads CASSLVAGLETQYF. CDR3 DNA sequence: TGTGCCAGCAGCCTAGTAGCGGGTTTGGAGACCCAGTACTTC. The chain recombines TRBV7-3 with TRBJ2-5; TRBD2 matches at 7 bases. The J segment lost 5 bases and the V segment lost 5 bases, leaving 8 bases of the junction unmatched. The length of the CDR3 is 14 residues. CDR1 is SGHTA, CDR2 FQGTGA, per germline.

CDR3 in DNA: TGCAGCGTTGAAGCTGGCAGAAACACCGGGGAGCTGTTTTTT. Its protein is CSVEAGRNTGELFF. The rearrangement links TRBV29-1 to TRBJ2-2, with unresolved D. The ends were cut back, 1 base at V and 2 bases at J, with 8 bases in the middle. The CDR3 runs 14 residues. Germline lookup yields CDR1 SQVTM and CDR2 ANQGSEA.

The rearrangement links TRBV7-8 to TRBJ2-1; possibly TRBD2 for D (5 bases). Germline CDR1 SGHVS, CDR2 FQNEAQ. The CDR3 has 15 residues. V lost 5 bases and J 2 bases, leaving 13 bases between the germline ends. The CDR3 nucleotides are TGTGCCAGCAGCAAAGGGAGTATCGCCTACAATGAGCAGTTCTTC. It codes for CASSKGSIAYNEQFF.

The chain combines TRBV14 with TRBJ1-1; a possible D gene is TRBD1 (5 bases). The CDR3 is 14 amino acids. The germline V gene has CDR1 SGHDN and CDR2 FVKESK. V lost 5 bases and J lost 1, with 11 bases in between. The DNA for the CDR3 is TGTGCCAGCAGCAGACAGCTTACGAACACTGAAGCTTTCTTT. This translates into CASSRQLTNTEAFF.

The CDR3 coding sequence is TGTGCCAGCAGTTATTACAGGACCAACACTGAAGCTTTCTTT. Its translation: CASSYYRTNTEAFF. V is TRBV6-6 and J is TRBJ1-1, with D perhaps TRBD1 (5 bases). The CDR3 runs 14 residues. Germline loops: CDR1 MNHNY, CDR2 SVGAGI (reference sequence). Trimming left V 3 bases short and J 2 bases short, with 10 bases between.

The chain recombines TRBV4-1 with TRBJ2-3, with D maybe TRBD1 (6 bases). The CDR3 is made up of 15 amino acids. Germline CDR1 and CDR2: MGHRA and YSYEKL. V dropped 4 bases and J dropped 2 bases, with 13 bases sitting between them. The CDR3 coding sequence is TGCGCCAGCAGCCTCACCGACAGGCACACAGATACGCAGTATTTT. Its protein is CASSLTDRHTDTQYF.

The rearrangement uses TRBV7-9 and TRBJ1-1, with D possibly TRBD1 on 6 matching bases. Trimming stripped 7 bases from V and 2 bases from J, with 17 bases between. CDR3 length equals 15 residues. Germline V lookup: CDR1 SEHNR, CDR2 FQNEAQ (reference sequence). CDR3 sequence (DNA): TGTGCCAGCACCCCCCCTAGCAGGGGAAACACTGAAGCTTTCTTT. Protein sequence: CASTPPSRGNTEAFF.

The chain joins TRBV12-3 or TRBV12-4 to TRBJ2-1, with D possibly being TRBD2 (5 bases). The CDR3 spans 11 residues. The V and J ends lost 2 bases and 13 bases respectively, with 9 bases between them. CDR3 loop: CASSLLASQFF. DNA for the CDR3: TGTGCCAGCAGTTTATTGGCTAGCCAGTTCTTC.

The chain uses TRBV7-2 and TRBJ2-5, with 13 bases identical to TRBD2. The junction had 11 bases not matched to a gene; V was cut back by 5 bases and J by 2 bases. CDR1 and CDR2 from the germline V gene are SGHTA and FQGNSA. This CDR3 is built from 18 residues. In nucleotides, the CDR3 is TGTGCCAGCAGCCCTCGGCGTGGGACTAGCGGGGTTCAAGAGACCCAGTACTTC. Amino acids: CASSPRRGTSGVQETQYF.

V and J are TRBV4-2 and TRBJ1-2; D possibly corresponds to TRBD1 (6 bases). The CDR3 runs to 15 residues. The germline V gene has CDR1 LGHNA and CDR2 YNFKEQ. Trimming stripped 1 base from V and 5 bases from J, with 14 bases between. CDR3 protein: CASSQVEGGVYGYTF. CDR3 in DNA: TGTGCCAGCAGCCAAGTTGAGGGGGGGGTTTATGGCTACACCTTC.

The chain combines TRBV4-3 with TRBJ1-4; D ambiguous. There are 15 residues in the CDR3. The V end was cut by 0 bases, the J end by 8 bases, with 13 bases between. In germline, CDR1 is LGHNA, CDR2 YSLEER. CDR3 sequence reads: CASSQDSERREKLFF. DNA of the CDR3: TGCGCCAGCAGCCAAGACAGCGAACGAAGAGAAAAACTGTTTTTT.

This chain uses TRBV11-2 with TRBJ2-3; 8 nucleotides match TRBD1. The CDR3 sequence is 18 residues long. V trimming: 2 bases; J trimming: 2 bases; junction bases outside the gene matches: 12. In germline, CDR1 is SGHAT, CDR2 FQNNGV. The CDR3 nucleotides are TGTGCCAGCAGCTTAAAACCCCCCGGGACAGGATCCACAGATACGCAGTATTTT. It translates to CASSLKPPGTGSTDTQYF.